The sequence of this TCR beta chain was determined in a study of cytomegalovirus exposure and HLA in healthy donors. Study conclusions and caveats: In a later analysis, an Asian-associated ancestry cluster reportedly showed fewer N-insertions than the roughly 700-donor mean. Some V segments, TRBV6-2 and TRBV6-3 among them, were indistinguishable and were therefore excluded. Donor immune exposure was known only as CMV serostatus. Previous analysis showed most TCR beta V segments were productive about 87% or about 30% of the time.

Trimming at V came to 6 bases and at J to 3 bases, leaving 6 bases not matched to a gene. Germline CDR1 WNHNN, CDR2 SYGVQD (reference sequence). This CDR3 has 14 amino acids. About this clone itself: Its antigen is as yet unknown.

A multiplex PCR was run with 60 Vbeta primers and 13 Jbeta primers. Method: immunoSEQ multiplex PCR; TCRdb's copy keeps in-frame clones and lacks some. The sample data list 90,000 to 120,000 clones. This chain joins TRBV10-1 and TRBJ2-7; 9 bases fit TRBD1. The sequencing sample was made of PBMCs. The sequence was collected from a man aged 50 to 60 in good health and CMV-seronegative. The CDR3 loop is CASSVQGAIYEQYF. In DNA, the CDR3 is TGCGCCAGCAGCGTACAGGGGGCAATCTACGAGCAGTACTTC.